This T cell receptor beta chain was sequenced for a study of blood T cell repertoires in COVID-19. Across the study: The United States, Italy and Spain were the sources of the acute and convalescent COVID-19 samples. The cDNA or gDNA used as material had been derived from T cells, B-cell-depleted T cells, or PBMCs.

As originally analysed: How many nucleated cells were present was estimated from reference gene primer amplification. The assay was immunoSEQ multiplex PCR, and TCRdb's table has in-frame clones only and misses some. The V and J calls and the clone size are those of that table, but D and trimming were determined from the DNA. The top ten clones hold around 4.5% of a sample with about 41,000 clones, nearly 90% of them seen once. Looked up from germline, CDR1 is SGHDT and CDR2 is YYEEEE. V was clipped by 4 bases and J by 7 bases, with 17 bases between them. The CDR3 loop spans 15 amino acids. This clone has only a few counts.

The sequenced sample consisted of peripheral blood. The origin of this receptor is a man aged 60 to 75 with acute or convalescent COVID-19. The chain carries TRBV5-6 and TRBJ2-2; D might be TRBD2 (7 bases). CDR3 in DNA: TGTGCCAGCAGCCCCGGGGGGCCTTGGGACGGGGAGCTGTTTTTT. Protein sequence: CASSPGGPWDGELFF.